This T cell receptor (beta chain) derives from a study of T cells in localized non-small cell lung cancer. A note on this clone: Its antigen is unknown.

V gave up 2 bases and J gave up 0 bases; unmatched junction bases: 4. The CDR3 has 15 residues. CDR1 and CDR2 (germline): LGHNA, YNFKEQ. Clones were sequenced by immunoSEQ multiplex PCR, and TCRdb holds only the in-frame ones, with some missing. The data show around 92,000 clones, approximately 91% seen once. The study's findings and limits: Sequencing involved a lone tumor region, leaving heterogeneity possible. Highest T cell clonality was seen in uninvolved adjacent lung, surpassing that measured in tumor. The study detected a median approximately 55 of the top 100 tumor clones in adjacent lung.

Sequencing used PBMCs, obtained before any cancer treatment. The TCR was taken from a woman aged 35 to 70 with stage II squamous cell lung carcinoma. The chain combines TRBV4-2 with TRBJ2-7; 7 nucleotides agree with TRBD1. The CDR3 protein is CASSQSRGSSYEQYF. The CDR3 bases are TGTGCCAGCAGCCAAAGCAGGGGGAGCTCCTACGAGCAGTACTTC.